The 16 T cell receptor beta chains in this list originate from one sample, sequenced in a study of shared clonotypes between healthy human individuals. Produced via immunoSEQ multiplex PCR; TCRdb's table is partial and in-frame only. The repertoire holds approximately 980,000 clones, roughly 72% seen once, with about 1.5% in the top ten. The sequenced material came from memory CD4+ T cells sorted from blood. The subset is: CD45RA-negative fraction. The receptors shown here come from a man between 18 and 29 years old in good health.

The chain uses TRBV30 and TRBJ2-2, with D hard to call. V was shortened by 3 bases and J by 2 bases, with 7 bases between the two germline ends. The CDR3 length is 13 residues. In germline, CDR1 is GTSNPN, CDR2 SVGIG (reference sequence). CDR3 in amino acids: CAWSGVNTGELFF. The CDR3 nucleotides read TGTGCCTGGAGCGGAGTTAACACCGGGGAGCTGTTTTTT.

The chain recombines TRBV7-9 with TRBJ2-7; D is ambiguous. The germline V and J ends were trimmed by 8 bases and 5 bases, with 22 bases remaining between them. The germline CDR1 and CDR2 sequences are SEHNR and FQNEAQ (reference sequence). This CDR3 is 15 amino acids long. The CDR3 nucleotides are TGTGCCAGCCTCACCAAGGCACCCAAGAGGAACGAGCAGTACTTC. Amino acids: CASLTKAPKRNEQYF.

This clone has more than one count but fewer than ten. CDR3 in DNA: TGTGCCTGGAGTGTACAAGGGGGGGGCTCTGGAAACACCATATATTTT. Translated: CAWSVQGGGSGNTIYF. The rearrangement uses TRBV30 and TRBJ1-3; a possible D gene is TRBD1 (6 bases). Trimming took 0 bases from V and 0 from J, leaving 12 bases between them. CDR1 and CDR2 from the germline V gene are GTSNPN and SVGIG (reference sequence). The length of the CDR3 is 16 residues.

The chain combines TRBV2 with TRBJ1-6; TRBD1 aligns across 11 bases. Germline values: CDR1 SNHLY, CDR2 FYNNEI. V was clipped by 8 bases and J by 11 bases; unmatched bases: 5. The CDR3 length is 13 residues. The DNA for the CDR3 is TGTGCCAGCGCCGGGACAGGGGGTCCACCCCTCCACTTT. The encoded protein is CASAGTGGPPLHF.

The gene calls are TRBV27 and TRBJ1-2, with D maybe TRBD1 (5 bases). The CDR3 covers 14 residues. Trimming cost V 5 bases and J 4 bases, with 14 bases left between them. CDR1 and CDR2 from the germline V gene are MNHEY and SMNVEV (reference sequence). The CDR3 region has the DNA TGTGCCAGCAGTGCCTCAGGGATCCGCTATGGCTACACCTTC. Protein sequence: CASSASGIRYGYTF.

V usage is TRBV7-9 and J usage is TRBJ2-2, with D tentatively TRBD2 (5 bases). Deletions cut 3 bases from V and 0 bases from J, with 11 bases between. Germline CDR1 SEHNR, CDR2 FQNEAQ (reference sequence). The CDR3 is made up of 16 amino acids. CDR3 DNA: TGTGCCAGCAGCTTTCCCAGCGGAGCGAACACCGGGGAGCTGTTTTTT. It codes for CASSFPSGANTGELFF.

CDR3 in DNA: TGTGCCAGCAGTTACTCAGGGACACCGACCCAAGAGACCCAGTACTTC. This sequence encodes CASSYSGTPTQETQYF. The chain employs TRBV6-5 and TRBJ2-5; D may be TRBD1 (6 bases). The CDR3 consists of 16 residues. V was cut by 0 bases and J by 1 base, with 12 bases left in between. Looked up from germline, CDR1 is MNHEY and CDR2 is SVGAGI.

This chain connects TRBV7-2 to TRBJ2-7; D possibly corresponds to TRBD1 (6 bases). V was trimmed by 1 base and J by 2 bases, leaving 9 bases between them. The CDR3 runs to 14 residues. Germline lookup yields CDR1 SGHTA and CDR2 FQGNSA. The CDR3 DNA reads TGTGCCAGCAGCTTAGGCAGGGGCACCTACGAGCAGTACTTC. It is translated as CASSLGRGTYEQYF. Full variable domain (outside the CDR3, taken from reference TRBV7-2 and TRBJ2-7): GAGVSQSPSNKVTEKGKDVELRCDPISGHTALYWYRQSLGQGLEFLIYFQGNSAPDKSGLPSDRFSAERTGGSVSTLTIQRTQQEDSAVYLCASSLGRGTYEQYFGPGTRLTVT.

The chain uses TRBV6-5 and TRBJ1-3; 8 nucleotides agree with TRBD1. CDR1 and CDR2 (germline): MNHEY, SVGAGI. The CDR3 has 16 residues. V gave up 4 bases and J gave up 7 bases; unmatched junction bases: 12. The CDR3 loop reads CASSSGTGPQGNTIYF. CDR3 nucleotide sequence: TGTGCCAGCAGTTCCGGGACAGGCCCACAAGGGAACACCATATATTTT.

This sequence joins TRBV28 and TRBJ1-1; D is perhaps TRBD1 (6 bases). CDR3 length: 15 amino acids. Germline CDR1 reads MDHEN; CDR2 reads SYDVKM. The V end was cut by 4 bases, the J end by 5 bases, with 17 bases between. Here the CDR3 reads CASSYRVATGTEAFF. CDR3 bases: TGTGCCAGCAGTTACAGGGTAGCAACGGGGACTGAAGCTTTCTTT.

Regarding this clone: The sample has other DNA sequences that encode this CDR3 too. The gene calls are TRBV19 and TRBJ1-1; D perhaps matches TRBD1 (5 bases). Germline CDR1 LNHDA, CDR2 SQIVND (reference sequence). V lost 3 bases and J lost 0, with 8 bases in between. The CDR3 has 14 amino acids. The CDR3 reads CASSIHRLNTEAFF. Written as DNA, the CDR3 is TGTGCCAGTAGTATCCACAGGTTGAACACTGAAGCTTTCTTT.

This chain links TRBV2 with TRBJ1-1, with 8 bases identical to TRBD1. Unmatched junction bases numbered 8, after V lost 7 bases and J lost 4 bases. Germline values: CDR1 SNHLY, CDR2 FYNNEI. The CDR3 is made up of 14 amino acids. In nucleotides, the CDR3 is TGTGCCAGCAACAGCCGGGACAGGAGCACTGAAGCTTTCTTT. Translated, it gives CASNSRDRSTEAFF.

The table lists this clone with a count of one. In the same sample, other DNA sequences code for this CDR3. CDR3 residues: CASSVGVSETQYF. The DNA for the CDR3 is TGTGCCAGCAGCGTAGGAGTGTCAGAGACCCAGTACTTC. The rearrangement uses TRBV9 and TRBJ2-5; unclear D gene. CDR1 and CDR2 (germline): SGDLS, YYNGEE. The germline V and J ends were trimmed by 0 bases and 4 bases, with 7 bases remaining between them. The CDR3 runs to 13 residues.

This clone appeared once. The chain combines TRBV5-1 with TRBJ2-5; no clear D. There are 13 residues in the CDR3. Germline V gene data show CDR1 as SGHRS and CDR2 as YFSETQ. Deletions cut 2 bases from V and 5 bases from J, with 10 bases between. The CDR3 DNA follows: TGCGCCAGCAGCTTCGATATCGGGGAGACCCAGTACTTC. Its translation is CASSFDIGETQYF.

The rearrangement uses TRBV14 and TRBJ1-6, with D possibly being TRBD1 (5 bases). The germline V and J ends were trimmed by 1 base and 7 bases, with 11 bases remaining between them. The CDR3 runs to 15 residues. The V gene's germline CDR1 is SGHDN and CDR2 FVKESK. For the CDR3, the DNA is TGTGCCAGCAGCCAAGTTGACAGAATCAATTCACCCCTCCACTTT. This gives the protein CASSQVDRINSPLHF.

This clone showed up just once. The rearrangement links TRBV10-3 to TRBJ2-1; D not certain. The CDR3 has 13 residues. The ends were cut back, 0 bases at V and 9 bases at J, with 9 bases in the middle. Per the germline V gene, CDR1 is ENHRY and CDR2 is SYGVKD. Here the CDR3 DNA reads TGTGCCATCAGTGAGTCAATAATAGGTGAGCAGTTCTTC. Translating gives CAISESIIGEQFF.